A selection of T cell receptor beta chains follows, all from one sample in a study of blood T cell repertoires in COVID-19. The data were produced by immunoSEQ multiplex PCR, yet TCRdb's version contains in-frame clones alone and is incomplete. The data hold 110,000 or so clones, with 70% to 80% observed a single time. The sample was peripheral blood. The source is a man between 50 and 59 years old with acute or convalescent COVID-19. The CDR3 runs from the conserved cysteine through the conserved F or W. Fields, in order: clone size, J gene, D gene, V gene, CDR3 DNA, CDR3 protein. A D gene is named only where the DNA matches it firmly. Size tells how often a clone was seen (once, few, many) or the class of an expanded clone, and some rows leave it out.

few	TRBJ2-7	NA	TRBV7-3	TGTGCCAGCAGCCGCGGGCCCTCCTACGAGCAGTACTTC	CASSRGPSYEQYF
NA	TRBJ2-2	TRBD1	TRBV18	TGTGCCAGCTCACAGGGACAGGGGATCACCGGGGAGCTGTTTTTT	CASSQGQGITGELFF
once	TRBJ2-2	TRBD2	TRBV4-2	TGTGCCAGCAGCCAAGATGCCCTAGCGGGCCCGAACACCGGGGAGCTGTTTTTT	CASSQDALAGPNTGELFF
many	TRBJ2-7	TRBD2	TRBV5-6	TGTGCCAGCAGCTTGTACTCTGGACTAGCGGGGGAGCAGTACTTC	CASSLYSGLAGEQYF
NA	TRBJ1-3	NA	TRBV19	TGTGCCAGTACCAGGGGCCCCCCTGGCTCTGGAAACACCATATATTTT	CASTRGPPGSGNTIYF
NA	TRBJ1-6	NA	TRBV14	TGTGCCAGCAGCCAAGGCCCCCCCAGCGTTTATTCACCCCTCCACTTT	CASSQGPPSVYSPLHF
NA	TRBJ1-5	NA	TRBV15	TGTGCCACCAGCAGAGACAGGTACGATCAGCCCCAGCATTTT	CATSRDRYDQPQHF
many	TRBJ2-2	NA	TRBV3-1/TRBV3-2	TGTGCCAGCAGCCATTGGACTAGGGGGAGGGAGCTGTTTTTT	CASSHWTRGRELFF
NA	TRBJ1-2	NA	TRBV13	TGTGCCAGCAGCTTAGAAGTATTTTTCTCCGGAGGATCTTCGGGCTACACCTTC	CASSLEVFFSGGSSGYTF
NA	TRBJ2-1	TRBD2	TRBV5-1	TGCGCCAGCAGCTTGGCGGGTAGCGGGAACAATGAGCAGTTCTTC	CASSLAGSGNNEQFF
NA	TRBJ2-1	NA	TRBV3-1/TRBV3-2	TGTGCCAGCAGCCCTGAATTGGGGGGGGCCAATGAGCAGTTCTTC	CASSPELGGANEQFF
NA	TRBJ1-5	NA	TRBV4-1	TGCGCCAGCAGCCAAGGGTTCGGGAGCAATCAGCCCCAGCATTTT	CASSQGFGSNQPQHF
NA	TRBJ2-2	NA	TRBV5-1	TGCGCCAGCAGCGAACGGACTTTCGCGAACACCGGGGAGCTGTTTTTT	CASSERTFANTGELFF
NA	TRBJ2-5	NA	TRBV3-1/TRBV3-2	TGTGCCAGCAGCCGATACAGGGCGCAAGAGACCCAGTACTTC	CASSRYRAQETQYF
once	TRBJ2-3	NA	TRBV5-5	TGTGCCAGCAGCTCACAGGGTAGCACAGATACGCAGTATTTT	CASSSQGSTDTQYF
NA	TRBJ2-1	NA	TRBV3-1/TRBV3-2	TGTGCCAGCAGCCACGGTACACGCGGTGAGCAGTTCTTC	CASSHGTRGEQFF
NA	TRBJ2-1	TRBD2	TRBV28	TGTGCCAGCAGTTTTGCTAGCGGGAGCAGGGGTGAGCAGTTCTTC	CASSFASGSRGEQFF
NA	TRBJ2-7	NA	TRBV2	TGTGCCAGCAGTGGACCCGGAGTCTACGAGCAGTACTTC	CASSGPGVYEQYF
NA	TRBJ1-1	TRBD1	TRBV7-3	TGTGCCAGCAGCCCTGGCGACAGGGCAGACACTGAAGCTTTCTTT	CASSPGDRADTEAFF
NA	TRBJ2-7	NA	TRBV7-9	TGTGCCAGCAGCGACAGAGTCTACGAGCAGTACTTC	CASSDRVYEQYF
NA	TRBJ1-2	NA	TRBV2	TGTGCCAGCAGTGAACAGGGCCCTCACTATGGCTACACCTTC	CASSEQGPHYGYTF
NA	TRBJ2-7	NA	TRBV23-1	TGCGCCAGCACCTTGACAGAAACCTCCTACGAGCAGTACTTC	CASTLTETSYEQYF
once	TRBJ1-1	NA	TRBV19	TGTGCCAGTAGTATAGGCCGTCTGCAGGCTTTCTTT	CASSIGRLQAFF
NA	TRBJ1-4	NA	TRBV11-2	TGTGCCAGCAGCTTAGTACAGGGTATTGGTGAAAAACTGTTTTTT	CASSLVQGIGEKLFF